Following are 18 T cell receptor beta chains from one sample sequenced in a study of cytotoxic CD8 clonotypes in ibrutinib-treated CLL. Clones were read by immunoSEQ multiplex PCR, and TCRdb kept only the in-frame ones, dropping some. The repertoire holds 97,000 or so clones, with 60% to 80% as singletons. Sequencing used PBMCs, obtained after 12 months of ibrutinib treatment. These receptors were collected from a human donor with chronic lymphocytic leukemia.

The chain combines TRBV29-1 with TRBJ2-6; D may be TRBD2 (6 bases). CDR1 and CDR2 from the germline V gene are SQVTM and ANQGSEA. The CDR3 consists of 17 residues. Trimming took 4 bases from V and 0 from J, leaving 16 bases between them. CDR3 amino acids: CSVGGDGPISGANVLTF. CDR3 DNA sequence: TGCAGCGTTGGGGGGGACGGCCCGATCTCTGGGGCCAACGTCCTGACTTTC.

The V gene is TRBV28, the J gene TRBJ1-2; a possible D gene is TRBD1 (5 bases). CDR1 and CDR2 from the germline V gene are MDHEN and SYDVKM. The CDR3 has 14 amino acids. Trimming removed 3 bases at V and 0 bases at J, with 8 bases between. This CDR3 is CASSFAGSNYGYTF. CDR3 DNA sequence: TGTGCCAGCAGTTTCGCAGGGTCTAACTATGGCTACACCTTC.

CDR3 amino acids: CASSLAGTAYSPLHF. The CDR3 DNA reads TGTGCCAGCAGCTTAGCCGGGACGGCCTATTCACCCCTCCACTTT. The chain joins TRBV7-2 to TRBJ1-6; D might be TRBD1 (5 bases). The V end lost 0 bases, the J end lost 8 bases, and 11 bases lay between the germline ends. Germline V gene sequence: CDR1 SGHTA, CDR2 FQGNSA. The CDR3 is 15 residues long.

J is TRBJ2-7 and V is TRBV6-5, with a possible D match to TRBD1 (6 bases). The V gene's germline CDR1 is MNHEY and CDR2 SVGAGI. V dropped 6 bases and J dropped 4 bases, with 10 bases sitting between them. The CDR3 has 12 residues. CDR3 nucleotide sequence: TGTGCCAGCAGGGATACAGGGTACGAGCAGTACTTC. As protein: CASRDTGYEQYF.

V is TRBV6-1 and J is TRBJ1-6; D perhaps matches TRBD1 (5 bases). Between the trimmed V and J ends, which lost 4 bases and 8 bases, there was a span of 12 bases. The CDR3 consists of 14 residues. Germline assignment: CDR1 MNHNS and CDR2 SASEGT. The CDR3 DNA is TGTGCCAGCAGTGTGTCGGGGCGTGATTCACCCCTCCACTTT. It codes for CASSVSGRDSPLHF.

The chain combines TRBV7-3 with TRBJ2-7, with 8 positions matching TRBD1. With 3 bases clipped from V and 7 bases from J, the junction kept 5 bases outside the gene matches. This CDR3 contains 13 residues. Germline values: CDR1 SGHTA, CDR2 FQGTGA. CDR3 amino acids: CASSFGQGREQYF. Written as DNA, the CDR3 is TGTGCCAGCAGCTTTGGACAGGGTAGGGAGCAGTACTTC.

V and J are TRBV19 and TRBJ1-1; D remains ambiguous. The CDR3 runs 12 residues. Trimming removed 4 bases at V and 9 bases at J, with 12 bases between. CDR1 LNHDA and CDR2 SQIVND come from the germline V gene (reference sequence). The CDR3 here is CASSTEGTQAFF. Written as DNA, the CDR3 is TGTGCCAGTAGTACCGAGGGTACCCAAGCTTTCTTT.

This sequence joins TRBV5-4 and TRBJ1-2, with TRBD1 matching 8 bases. The CDR3 loop spans 16 amino acids. CDR1 is SGHNT, CDR2 YYREEE, per germline (reference sequence). V lost 1 base and J lost 2; bases outside the gene matches: 7. The CDR3 region is CASSLYGQGGNYGYTF. The CDR3 DNA reads TGTGCCAGCAGCTTGTACGGACAGGGTGGCAACTATGGCTACACCTTC. Full variable domain (remainder filled in from reference TRBV5-4 and TRBJ1-2): ETGVTQSPTHLIKTRGQQVTLRCSSQSGHNTVSWYQQALGQGPQFIFQYYREEENGRGNFPPRFSGLQFPNYSSELNVNALELDDSALYLCASSLYGQGGNYGYTFGSGTRLTVV.

The chain carries TRBV4-1 and TRBJ2-3, with 7 bases matching TRBD2. The CDR3 contains 18 residues. Germline V gene sequence: CDR1 MGHRA, CDR2 YSYEKL. J gave up 5 bases and V 1 base, and 15 bases lay outside the gene matches. CDR3 residues: CASSQAGASGPKQDTQYF. DNA of the CDR3: TGCGCCAGCAGCCAAGCTGGGGCTAGCGGTCCCAAGCAAGATACGCAGTATTTT.

The chain is built from TRBV7-9 and TRBJ2-1; TRBD2 is a possible D gene (6 bases). Deletions cut 8 bases from V and 0 bases from J, with 11 bases between. This CDR3 contains 14 residues. The germline gives CDR1 SEHNR, CDR2 FQNEAQ (reference sequence). CDR3 nucleotide sequence: TGTGCCAGCCTAGGGAGGAGCTCCTACAATGAGCAGTTCTTC. The encoded protein is CASLGRSSYNEQFF.

This rearrangement joins TRBV6-1 to TRBJ1-1; the D gene is possibly TRBD1 (5 bases). The V gene lost 10 bases and the J gene lost 2 bases, with 11 bases spanning the gap. The germline CDR1 and CDR2 sequences are MNHNS and SASEGT. The CDR3 consists of 12 residues. CDR3 DNA: TGTGCCACCGGACAACCCAACACTGAAGCTTTCTTT. Its translation: CATGQPNTEAFF.

This chain uses TRBV7-3 with TRBJ2-1, with a possible D match to TRBD2 (5 bases). V was trimmed by 1 base and J by 8 bases, leaving 12 bases between them. The CDR3 extends over 14 amino acids. Germline V gene data show CDR1 as SGHTA and CDR2 as FQGTGA. CDR3 sequence: CASSLNLISDEQFF. Written as DNA, the CDR3 is TGTGCCAGCAGCTTAAACCTAATTAGCGATGAGCAGTTCTTC.

This clone was counted between two and nine times. V and J are TRBV5-5 and TRBJ1-6; possibly TRBD1 for D (5 bases). With 7 bases removed from V and 7 bases from J, the gap between germline ends came to 9 bases. This CDR3 region has 12 residues. Germline CDR1 SGHKS, CDR2 YYEKEE (reference sequence). The CDR3 region is CASGPGNSPLHF. In DNA form, the CDR3 reads TGTGCCAGCGGGCCAGGGAATTCACCCCTCCACTTT.

The DNA for the CDR3 is TGTGCCAGCAGCGGACAGGGTATTGGTGAAAAACTGTTTTTT. Amino acids: CASSGQGIGEKLFF. The J gene is TRBJ1-4, the V gene TRBV28; 8 bases agree with TRBD1. Germline CDR1 MDHEN, CDR2 SYDVKM. The V gene end was trimmed by 6 bases and the J gene end by 7 bases; junction bases not matched to a gene: 7. The CDR3 consists of 14 residues.

V is TRBV7-9 and J is TRBJ2-1; D may be TRBD1 (5 bases). CDR3 length equals 14 residues. Trimming pared 3 bases from V and 6 bases from J, leaving 12 bases between. The germline V gene encodes CDR1 SEHNR and CDR2 FQNEAQ (reference sequence). The CDR3 DNA is TGTGCCAGCAGCTTTTTCGAAGGGGCCAATGAGCAGTTCTTC. This encodes CASSFFEGANEQFF.

The V and J genes are TRBV7-2 and TRBJ2-5; 8 nucleotides match TRBD2. Trimming at V came to 3 bases and at J to 5 bases, leaving 8 bases not matched to a gene. CDR1 SGHTA and CDR2 FQGNSA come from the germline V gene. The CDR3 runs 15 residues. For the CDR3, the DNA is TGTGCCAGCAGCTTTAACGGGGGGGCCGTGGAGACCCAGTACTTC. This translates into CASSFNGGAVETQYF.

The chain uses TRBV19 and TRBJ2-2; possible D gene TRBD2, 6 bases. Germline V CDR1 and CDR2: LNHDA, SQIVND (reference sequence). Trimming pared 8 bases from V and 2 bases from J, leaving 15 bases between. The CDR3 is made up of 15 amino acids. The CDR3 DNA reads as TGTGCCAGTTCTCCGGGAGCTCTTAACACCGGGGAGCTGTTTTTT. It is translated as CASSPGALNTGELFF. The variable domain in full, with the rest retrieved from reference TRBV19 and TRBJ2-2, is DGGITQSPKYLFRKEGQNVTLSCEQNLNHDAMYWYRQDPGQGLRLIYYSQIVNDFQKGDIAEGYSVSREKKESFPLTVTSAQKNPTAFYLCASSPGALNTGELFFGEGSRLTVL.

The V gene is TRBV10-3, the J gene TRBJ2-5; maybe TRBD2 (6 bases). Trimming removed 8 bases from V and 3 bases from J, with 13 bases in between. The CDR3 extends over 13 amino acids. Germline loops: CDR1 ENHRY, CDR2 SYGVKD. CDR3 protein: CAIRAGQEETQYF. CDR3 sequence (DNA): TGTGCCATCCGGGCGGGGCAGGAAGAGACCCAGTACTTC.